Listed below are T cell receptor beta chains from one sample, sequenced in a study of control samples from healthy donors and cancer patients. Produced via immunoSEQ multiplex PCR; TCRdb's table is partial and in-frame only. This sample has about 150,000 clones, with under 95% found just once. The specimen was blood. Receptors were obtained from a young man in good health. Both conserved end residues are part of each CDR3. The order of the fields is clone size, V gene, J gene, D gene, CDR3 protein, CDR3 DNA. D genes are given only for firm matches. Some rows mark clone size as missing; the rest say once, few, many or name a class of expanded clone.

.,TRBV3-1/TRBV3-2,TRBJ1-2,.,CASSQGTANYGYTF,TGTGCCAGCAGCCAAGGTACGGCTAACTATGGCTACACCTTC
.,TRBV3-1/TRBV3-2,TRBJ2-7,.,CASSQGGRTRYEQYF,TGTGCCAGCAGCCAAGGAGGAAGGACTCGATACGAGCAGTACTTC
.,TRBV19,TRBJ2-1,.,CASSIGAGLYNEQFF,TGTGCCAGTAGTATTGGGGCAGGTTTATACAATGAGCAGTTCTTC
.,TRBV27,TRBJ2-7,TRBD1,CASRQTGTAGYEQYF,TGTGCCAGCAGACAAACCGGGACAGCAGGCTACGAGCAGTACTTC
.,TRBV7-6,TRBJ1-5,.,CASSLVEWGQPQHF,TGTGCCAGCAGCTTAGTCGAGTGGGGTCAGCCCCAGCATTTT
.,TRBV11-2,TRBJ1-2,.,CASSLEWGYGYTF,TGTGCCAGCAGCTTGGAGTGGGGCTATGGCTACACCTTC
.,TRBV20-1,TRBJ1-1,TRBD1,CSASDRDETEAFF,TGCAGTGCTAGTGACAGGGACGAGACTGAAGCTTTCTTT
.,TRBV2,TRBJ2-7,.,CASSEVGDISYEQYF,TGTGCCAGCAGTGAAGTAGGTGACATCTCCTACGAGCAGTACTTC
.,TRBV6-5,TRBJ1-2,.,CASSPDRKGYTF,TGTGCCAGCAGCCCGGATAGGAAAGGCTACACCTTC
.,TRBV19,TRBJ1-1,TRBD1,CASSIRQGSTEAFF,TGTGCCAGTAGTATCCGACAGGGATCCACTGAAGCTTTCTTT
.,TRBV29-1,TRBJ1-2,.,CSVEKRADRPSTGYTF,TGCAGCGTTGAAAAGAGGGCAGATCGGCCTTCCACGGGCTACACCTTC
once,TRBV3-1/TRBV3-2,TRBJ1-3,.,CASSQDLRNTIYF,TGTGCCAGCAGCCAGGACCTTAGGAACACCATATATTTT
.,TRBV11-3,TRBJ2-7,.,CASSPGHKGGYEQYF,TGTGCCAGCAGCCCCGGACACAAGGGTGGGTACGAGCAGTACTTC
.,TRBV19,TRBJ1-6,TRBD1,CATRQGTNSPLHF,TGTGCCACTCGACAGGGTACTAATTCACCCCTCCACTTT
.,TRBV6-4,TRBJ2-2,.,CASSEGATGELFF,TGTGCCAGCAGTGAGGGGGCCACCGGGGAGCTGTTTTTT
.,TRBV9,TRBJ2-3,TRBD2,CASSAVMGTSGTDTQYF,TGTGCCAGCAGCGCCGTAATGGGGACTAGCGGCACAGATACGCAGTATTTT
.,TRBV29-1,TRBJ2-7,.,CSVQDNTGPYEQYF,TGCAGCGTTCAGGACAATACGGGGCCCTACGAGCAGTACTTC
.,TRBV13,TRBJ2-3,.,CASSLTGWTDTQYF,TGTGCCAGCAGCTTAACAGGGTGGACAGATACGCAGTATTTT
.,TRBV29-1,TRBJ1-2,.,CSVQSARDGYTF,TGCAGCGTTCAGTCTGCGAGGGATGGCTACACCTTC
.,TRBV15,TRBJ2-3,TRBD2,CATSRGSSGVQGTQYF,TGTGCCACCAGCAGAGGTTCTAGCGGAGTTCAGGGAACGCAGTATTTT
once,TRBV6-4,TRBJ1-5,.,CASGPTGAALQPQHF,TGTGCCAGCGGCCCCACGGGGGCAGCTCTACAGCCCCAGCATTTT
.,TRBV25-1,TRBJ2-2,.,CASRGVGAVSLSGELFF,TGTGCCAGCAGAGGAGTTGGGGCAGTTTCCCTATCCGGGGAGCTGTTTTTT
.,TRBV10-3,TRBJ2-1,.,CAISPPRDYNEQFF,TGTGCCATCAGCCCCCCCAGGGATTACAATGAGCAGTTCTTC
.,TRBV7-9,TRBJ2-7,.,CASSPPGHPYEQYF,TGTGCCAGCAGCCCCCCGGGACATCCCTACGAGCAGTACTTC
.,TRBV6-5,TRBJ1-3,.,CASSVGWGGNTIYF,TGTGCCAGCAGCGTGGGATGGGGAGGAAACACCATATATTTT
.,TRBV7-6,TRBJ1-4,.,CASSLRPGPTGEKLFF,TGTGCCAGCAGCTTAAGACCGGGCCCTACTGGTGAAAAACTGTTTTTT
.,TRBV29-1,TRBJ1-2,.,CSVGQTYGYTF,TGCAGCGTGGGACAAACTTATGGCTACACCTTC
.,TRBV25-1,TRBJ2-7,TRBD1,CASSAPDRILF,TGTGCCAGCAGTGCCCCGGACAGGATACTCTTC
.,TRBV29-1,TRBJ1-4,.,CSVSREGIGEKLFF,TGCAGCGTCTCACGGGAGGGGATAGGGGAAAAACTGTTTTTT
.,TRBV6-5,TRBJ1-1,.,CASSYSRAGIWVF,TGTGCCAGCAGTTACTCGAGAGCAGGGATCTGGGTGTTT
.,TRBV6-6,TRBJ1-1,.,CASSYRGGDTEAFF,TGTGCCAGCAGTTATCGGGGGGGGGACACTGAAGCTTTCTTT
.,TRBV5-1,TRBJ1-1,.,CASSLDTATEAFF,TGCGCCAGCAGCTTGGACACGGCCACTGAAGCTTTCTTT
.,TRBV7-9,TRBJ2-2,.,CASSKNPNRGPGELFF,TGTGCCAGCAGCAAAAACCCAAACAGAGGGCCCGGGGAGCTGTTTTTT
.,TRBV12-3/TRBV12-4,TRBJ1-1,TRBD1,CASSWTGTEAFF,TGTGCCAGCAGTTGGACAGGTACTGAAGCTTTCTTT
.,TRBV7-9,TRBJ1-1,.,CASSQRTEAFF,TGTGCCAGCAGCCAAAGGACAGAAGCTTTCTTT
.,TRBV23-1,TRBJ2-7,.,CASRRTAYEQYF,TGCGCCAGCAGGAGGACCGCATACGAGCAGTACTTC
.,TRBV24-1,TRBJ1-3,.,CATSDSWPRNTIYF,TGTGCCACCAGTGATTCCTGGCCCCGAAACACCATATATTTT
.,TRBV28,TRBJ1-3,.,CASYDDRISGNTIYF,TGTGCCAGCTACGATGACAGGATTTCTGGAAACACCATATATTTT
.,TRBV12-5,TRBJ2-2,TRBD2,CASGLTAGGDTGELFF,TGTGCTAGTGGTTTGACGGCGGGAGGAGACACCGGGGAGCTGTTTTTT
.,TRBV4-1,TRBJ2-1,.,CASSQGLAIEQFF,TGCGCCAGCAGCCAAGGCCTAGCGATTGAGCAGTTCTTC
.,TRBV23-1,TRBJ1-2,.,CASNPGVVNRMHRVGGYTF,TGCGCCAGCAACCCGGGTGTAGTGAATCGTATGCACAGGGTGGGCGGCTACACCTTC
.,TRBV7-8,TRBJ1-5,.,CASSLGPGDWQPQHF,TGTGCCAGCAGCTTAGGTCCAGGGGATTGGCAGCCCCAGCATTTT
.,TRBV7-3,TRBJ2-2,.,CASSLHGTRNTGELFF,TGTGCCAGCAGCTTACACGGGACAAGAAACACCGGGGAGCTGTTTTTT
.,TRBV5-1,TRBJ1-1,.,CASSLASGGEAFF,TGCGCCAGCAGCTTGGCGTCGGGCGGTGAAGCTTTCTTT
.,TRBV5-8,TRBJ2-3,.,CASSLQYRASTDTQYF,TGTGCCAGCAGCCTACAATACAGGGCCAGCACAGATACGCAGTATTTT
.,TRBV28,TRBJ1-1,.,CASRVNTEAFF,TGTGCCAGCAGGGTGAACACTGAAGCTTTCTTT
once,TRBV2,TRBJ1-3,.,CASSPDWGSGNTIYF,TGTGCCAGCAGTCCCGATTGGGGATCTGGAAACACCATATATTTT
.,TRBV5-1,TRBJ1-5,.,CASSLERSGQPQHF,TGCGCCAGCAGCTTGGAAAGATCTGGACAGCCCCAGCATTTT
.,TRBV28,TRBJ2-1,TRBD2,CASSLGGRGNEQFF,TGTGCCAGCAGTTTAGGCGGGAGAGGGAATGAGCAGTTCTTC
.,TRBV6-2/TRBV6-3,TRBJ1-1,.,CASSYSSTEAFF,TGTGCCAGCAGTTACTCTAGCACTGAAGCTTTCTTT
.,TRBV16,TRBJ1-5,.,CASSQFGVQVGQPQHF,TGTGCCAGCAGCCAATTCGGTGTCCAGGTGGGTCAGCCCCAGCATTTT